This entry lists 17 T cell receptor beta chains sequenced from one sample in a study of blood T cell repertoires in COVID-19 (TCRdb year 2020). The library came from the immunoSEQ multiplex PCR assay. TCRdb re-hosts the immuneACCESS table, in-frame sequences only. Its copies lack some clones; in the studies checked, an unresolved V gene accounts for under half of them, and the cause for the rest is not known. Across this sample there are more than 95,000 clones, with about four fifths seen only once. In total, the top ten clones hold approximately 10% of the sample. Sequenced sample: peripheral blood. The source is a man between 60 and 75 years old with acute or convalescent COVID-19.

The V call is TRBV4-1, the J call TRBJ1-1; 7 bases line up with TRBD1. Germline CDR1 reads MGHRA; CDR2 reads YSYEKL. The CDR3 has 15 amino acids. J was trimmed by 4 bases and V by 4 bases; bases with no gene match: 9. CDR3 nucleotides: TGCGCCAGCAGCCCATACTTACAGGGGAGCACTGAAGCTTTCTTT. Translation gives CASSPYLQGSTEAFF.

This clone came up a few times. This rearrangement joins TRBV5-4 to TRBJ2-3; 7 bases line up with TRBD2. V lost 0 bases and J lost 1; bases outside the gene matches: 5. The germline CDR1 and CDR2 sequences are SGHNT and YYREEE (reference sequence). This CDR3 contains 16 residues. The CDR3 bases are TGTGCCAGCAGCTTGGGGCGGGGAGGGGGCACAGATACGCAGTATTTT. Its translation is CASSLGRGGGTDTQYF.

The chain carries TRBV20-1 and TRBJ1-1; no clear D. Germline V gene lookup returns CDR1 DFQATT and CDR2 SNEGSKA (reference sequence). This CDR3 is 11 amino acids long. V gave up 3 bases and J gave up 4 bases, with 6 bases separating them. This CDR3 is CSARATTEAFF. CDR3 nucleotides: TGCAGTGCTAGGGCCACCACTGAAGCTTTCTTT.

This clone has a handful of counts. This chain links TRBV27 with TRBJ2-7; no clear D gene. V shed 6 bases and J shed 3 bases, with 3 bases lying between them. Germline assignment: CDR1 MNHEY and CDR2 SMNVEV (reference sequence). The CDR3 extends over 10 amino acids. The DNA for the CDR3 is TGTGCCAGCAGCCTCTACGAGCAGTACTTC. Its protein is CASSLYEQYF.

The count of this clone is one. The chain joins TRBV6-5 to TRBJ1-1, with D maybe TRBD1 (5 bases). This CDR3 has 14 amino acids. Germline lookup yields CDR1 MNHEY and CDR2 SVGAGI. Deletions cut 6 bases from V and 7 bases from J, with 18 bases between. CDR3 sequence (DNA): TGTGCCAGCAGCCAATGGGGGGGACGGTATGAAGCTTTCTTT. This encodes CASSQWGGRYEAFF.

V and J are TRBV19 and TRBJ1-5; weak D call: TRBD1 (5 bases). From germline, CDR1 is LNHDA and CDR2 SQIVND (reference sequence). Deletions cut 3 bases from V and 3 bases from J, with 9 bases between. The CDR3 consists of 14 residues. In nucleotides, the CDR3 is TGTGCCAGTAGTATCAAGACAGACAATCAGCCCCAGCATTTT. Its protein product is CASSIKTDNQPQHF.

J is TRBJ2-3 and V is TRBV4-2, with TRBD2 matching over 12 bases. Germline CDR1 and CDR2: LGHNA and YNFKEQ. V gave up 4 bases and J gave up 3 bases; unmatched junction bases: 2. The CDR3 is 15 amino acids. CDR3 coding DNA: TGTGCCAGCAGCCCCCTAGCGGGAGGGACAGATACGCAGTATTTT. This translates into CASSPLAGGTDTQYF.

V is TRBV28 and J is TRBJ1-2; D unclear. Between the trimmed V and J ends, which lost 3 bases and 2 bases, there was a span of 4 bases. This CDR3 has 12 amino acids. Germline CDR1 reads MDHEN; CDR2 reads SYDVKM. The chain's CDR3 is CASSFLNYGYTF. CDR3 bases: TGTGCCAGCAGTTTCCTAAACTATGGCTACACCTTC.

The CDR3 DNA sequence: TGTGCCAGCAGCTCCCGGGGAGGGGCGATTCAGGTGGGCGAGCAGTTCTTC. This codes for CASSSRGGAIQVGEQFF. The chain is built from TRBV7-3 and TRBJ2-1; TRBD2 matches 7 bases. V lost 4 bases and J lost 10; bases outside the gene matches: 19. The CDR3 sequence is 17 residues long. Germline V gene sequence: CDR1 SGHTA, CDR2 FQGTGA.

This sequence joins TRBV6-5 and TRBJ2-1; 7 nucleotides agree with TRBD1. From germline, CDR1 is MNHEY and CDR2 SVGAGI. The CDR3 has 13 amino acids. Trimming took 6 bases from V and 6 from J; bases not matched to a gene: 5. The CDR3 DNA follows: TGTGCCAGCAGACGAGACAGGGTCAATGAGCAGTTCTTC. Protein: CASRRDRVNEQFF.

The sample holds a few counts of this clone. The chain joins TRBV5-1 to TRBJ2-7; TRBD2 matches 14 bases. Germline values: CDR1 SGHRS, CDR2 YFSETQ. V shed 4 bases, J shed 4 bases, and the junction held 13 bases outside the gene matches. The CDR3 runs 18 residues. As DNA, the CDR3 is TGCGCCAGCAGCCAAGGTGGGACTAGCGGGAGATCAAGGTACGAGCAGTACTTC. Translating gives CASSQGGTSGRSRYEQYF.

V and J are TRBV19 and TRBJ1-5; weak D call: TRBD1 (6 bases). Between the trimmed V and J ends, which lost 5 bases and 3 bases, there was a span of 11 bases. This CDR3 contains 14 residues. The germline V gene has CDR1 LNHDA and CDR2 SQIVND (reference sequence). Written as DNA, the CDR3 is TGTGCCAGTAGTGTACCGGGACACAATCAGCCCCAGCATTTT. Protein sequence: CASSVPGHNQPQHF.

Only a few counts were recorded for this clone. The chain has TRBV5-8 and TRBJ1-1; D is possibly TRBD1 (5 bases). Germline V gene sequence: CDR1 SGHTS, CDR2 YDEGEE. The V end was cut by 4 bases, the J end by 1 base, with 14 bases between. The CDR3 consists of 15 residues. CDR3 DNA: TGTGCCAGCAGCCCTTGGGGGGGGACGAACACTGAAGCTTTCTTT. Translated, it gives CASSPWGGTNTEAFF. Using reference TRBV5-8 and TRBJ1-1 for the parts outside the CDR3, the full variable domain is EAGVTQSPTHLIKTRGQQATLRCSPISGHTSVYWYQQALGLGLQFLLWYDEGEERNRGNFPPRFSGRQFPNYSSELNVNALELEDSALYLCASSPWGGTNTEAFFGQGTRLTVV.

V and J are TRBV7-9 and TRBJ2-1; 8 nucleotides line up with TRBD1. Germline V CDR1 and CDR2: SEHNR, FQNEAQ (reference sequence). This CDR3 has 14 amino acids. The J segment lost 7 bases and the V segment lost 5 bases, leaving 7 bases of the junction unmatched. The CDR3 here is CASSPPTGANEQFF. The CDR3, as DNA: TGTGCCAGCAGCCCACCGACAGGGGCGAATGAGCAGTTCTTC.

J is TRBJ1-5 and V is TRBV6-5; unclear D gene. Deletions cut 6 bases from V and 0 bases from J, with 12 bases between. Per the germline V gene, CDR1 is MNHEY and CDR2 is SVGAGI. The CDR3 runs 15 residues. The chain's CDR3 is CASRTDLYSNQPQHF. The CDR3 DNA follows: TGTGCCAGCAGGACTGATTTATATAGCAATCAGCCCCAGCATTTT.

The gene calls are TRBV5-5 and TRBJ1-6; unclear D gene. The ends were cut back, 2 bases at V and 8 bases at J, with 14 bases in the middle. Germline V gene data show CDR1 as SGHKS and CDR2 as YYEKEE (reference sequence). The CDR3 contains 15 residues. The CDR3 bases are TGTGCCAGCAGCTTCTACCCCAAGAGGGATTCACCCCTCCACTTT. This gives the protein CASSFYPKRDSPLHF.

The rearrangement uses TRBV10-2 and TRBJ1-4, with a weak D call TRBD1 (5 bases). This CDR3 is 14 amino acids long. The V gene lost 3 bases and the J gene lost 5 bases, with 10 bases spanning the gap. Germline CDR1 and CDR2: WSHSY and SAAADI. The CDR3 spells CASSDRGTNEKLFF. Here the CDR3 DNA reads TGCGCCAGCAGTGATCGGGGGACGAATGAAAAACTGTTTTTT.